The 10 T cell receptor beta chains given below trace back to one sample, sequenced in a study of blood T cell repertoires in COVID-19. Clones were read by immunoSEQ multiplex PCR, and TCRdb kept only the in-frame ones, dropping some. This sample yields some 330,000 clones, of which over 80% are seen a single time; about 5% belongs to the top ten. Specimen: PBMCs or T cells enriched from blood (not recorded which). All receptors derive from a man under 40 who had recovered from COVID-19.

The chain joins TRBV9 to TRBJ1-5, with 8 positions matching TRBD1. CDR3 size: 15 residues. V lost 4 bases and J lost 5; bases outside the gene matches: 8. Per the germline V gene, CDR1 is SGDLS and CDR2 is YYNGEE. Here the CDR3 DNA reads TGTGCCAGCAGCCCTCGGACAGGGTCGCATCAGCCCCAGCATTTT. This encodes CASSPRTGSHQPQHF.

This clone appeared once. This chain uses TRBV29-1 with TRBJ2-5, with unresolved D. The CDR3 is 12 residues long. The ends were cut back, 1 base at V and 5 bases at J, with 8 bases in the middle. From germline, CDR1 is SQVTM and CDR2 ANQGSEA. The CDR3 loop reads CSVEGFGETQYF. CDR3 DNA sequence: TGCAGCGTTGAAGGGTTCGGGGAGACCCAGTACTTC.

This clone was counted once. The chain combines TRBV19 with TRBJ2-2; D is possibly TRBD1 (5 bases). V was clipped by 3 bases and J by 1 base, with 12 bases between them. CDR1 is LNHDA and CDR2 is SQIVND in the germline V gene (reference sequence). There are 16 residues in the CDR3. CDR3 in DNA: TGTGCCAGTAGTATGCAGGGCAGGGAGAACACCGGGGAGCTGTTTTTT. Its protein is CASSMQGRENTGELFF. The whole variable domain, remainder taken from reference TRBV19 and TRBJ2-2, is DGGITQSPKYLFRKEGQNVTLSCEQNLNHDAMYWYRQDPGQGLRLIYYSQIVNDFQKGDIAEGYSVSREKKESFPLTVTSAQKNPTAFYLCASSMQGRENTGELFFGEGSRLTVL.

The genes are TRBV5-1 and TRBJ1-1; 8 bases map to TRBD1. Germline CDR1 reads SGHRS; CDR2 reads YFSETQ. This CDR3 spans 13 amino acids. Unmatched junction bases numbered 2, after V lost 4 bases and J lost 3 bases. The CDR3: CASSRTGYTEAFF. The CDR3 region has the DNA TGCGCCAGCAGCCGGACAGGGTACACTGAAGCTTTCTTT.

This chain joins TRBV3-1 (or the pseudogene TRBV3-2) and TRBJ2-7, with D uncertain. The germline gives CDR1 LGHDT, CDR2 YNNKEL (reference sequence). The length of the CDR3 is 14 residues. Trimming removed 1 base from V and 2 bases from J, with 9 bases in between. The CDR3 here is CASSQGGDAYEQYF. The DNA of the CDR3 is TGTGCCAGCAGCCAAGGAGGAGATGCCTACGAGCAGTACTTC.

This clone was recorded once. The rearrangement links TRBV5-1 to TRBJ1-5, with D maybe TRBD1 (6 bases). Germline V gives CDR1 SGHRS, CDR2 YFSETQ. V was clipped by 0 bases and J by 5 bases, with 12 bases between them. CDR3 size: 15 residues. Here the CDR3 reads CASSLGQGYDQPQHF. CDR3 nucleotide sequence: TGCGCCAGCAGCTTGGGGCAGGGGTATGATCAGCCCCAGCATTTT.

This rearrangement joins TRBV2 to TRBJ2-3; 9 bases agree with TRBD1. This CDR3 is built from 16 residues. With V trimmed by 4 bases and J by 0 bases, 5 bases remained unmatched. Germline V gene lookup returns CDR1 SNHLY and CDR2 FYNNEI. The CDR3 protein is CASSAYGTGSTDTQYF. CDR3 DNA sequence: TGTGCCAGCAGTGCCTACGGGACAGGGAGCACAGATACGCAGTATTTT. Looking up the rest from reference TRBV2 and TRBJ2-3 gives the full variable domain: EPEVTQTPSHQVTQMGQEVILRCVPISNHLYFYWYRQILGQKVEFLVSFYNNEISEKSEIFDDQFSVERPDGSNFTLKIRSTKLEDSAMYFCASSAYGTGSTDTQYFGPGTRLTVL.

This chain joins TRBV30 and TRBJ1-4; 7 positions agree with TRBD1. Germline lookup yields CDR1 GTSNPN and CDR2 SVGIG (reference sequence). The CDR3 sequence is 10 residues long. The trim removed 5 bases at V and 12 bases at J, leaving 3 bases unmatched. CDR3 nucleotide sequence: TGTGCCTGGTCAGGGGGAGAACTGTTTTTT. As protein: CAWSGGELFF.

This chain joins TRBV19 and TRBJ2-1, with D possibly being TRBD2 (6 bases). Germline assignment: CDR1 LNHDA and CDR2 SQIVND (reference sequence). CDR3 length: 15 amino acids. Trimming removed 8 bases from V and 5 bases from J, with 19 bases in between. CDR3: CASGLGLLGHNEQFF. DNA for the CDR3: TGTGCCAGTGGCCTGGGACTCTTGGGCCACAATGAGCAGTTCTTC.

The rearrangement uses TRBV12-3 or TRBV12-4 and TRBJ2-2, with no clear D. V was shortened by 7 bases and J by 0 bases, with 6 bases between the two germline ends. The CDR3 runs 13 residues. The CDR3, as DNA: TGTGCCAGCAATAGTGCGAACACCGGGGAGCTGTTTTTT. This translates into CASNSANTGELFF.